Given below is one T cell receptor (beta chain) in context. Its antigen remains unknown. This sample stems from a study of memory CD4+ T cells and cytomegalovirus serostatus. Data came from immunoSEQ multiplex PCR; TCRdb stores just in-frame clones and leaves some out. There are over 75,000 clones in the sample; 75% to 90% occur only once, and about 4% lies in the top ten. Single viable CD3+CD4+CD8-CD45RO+ cells were sorted as the memory CD4+ T cells. The V gene's germline CDR1 is KGHSH and CDR2 LQKENI. This CDR3 spans 17 amino acids. V lost 0 bases and J lost 3; bases outside the gene matches: 6. Overall study findings and caveats: Repertoires predicted CMV serostatus with median bootstrapped AUC of around 0.96. Suggested: most of the CMV-linked TCR signature lies in CD4+ memory cells. CD4+ memory repertoires contained about 40% of the 164 reported CMV TCRbeta sequences.

This TCR came from an adult in good health and CMV-seropositive. The chain combines TRBV18 with TRBJ2-2, with 8 bases matching TRBD2. Sequenced material: memory CD4+ T cells from blood. The CDR3 sequence: CASSPPAGAGDTGELFF. CDR3 nucleotides: TGTGCCAGCTCACCACCAGCGGGGGCGGGCGACACCGGGGAGCTGTTTTTT.